The 31 T cell receptor beta chains reported below all come from one sample, sequenced in a study of blood T cell repertoires in COVID-19 (dated by TCRdb to 2018 to 2020). Receptor libraries were prepared by the immunoSEQ multiplex PCR assay. The table comes from immuneACCESS by way of TCRdb, which keeps in-frame sequences with V and J called. Part of the clones is missing from these tables; in studies checked, under half for an unresolved V gene and the rest for unknown reasons. The sample yields approximately 200,000 clones; less than 85% were counted once. The ten largest clones add up to under 20% of the sample. The sequenced sample consisted of PBMCs or T cells enriched from blood (not recorded which). The receptors stem from a man aged 40-49 years who had recovered from COVID-19.

CDR3 in DNA: TGTGGGAGCGGGGGCACAGATACGCAGTATTTT. Amino acids: CGSGGTDTQYF. The chain links TRBV12-2 to TRBJ2-3; the D call in the table, TRBD2, was not verified against the DNA. TRBV12-2 is reported as a pseudogene. This CDR3 comprises 11 residues.

J is TRBJ2-3 and V is TRBV6-4; tentatively, D is TRBD2 (5 bases). V was cut by 5 bases and J by 5 bases, with 11 bases left in between. The germline gives CDR1 MRHNA, CDR2 SNTAGT. CDR3 length: 13 residues. This chain's CDR3 is CASSQDAGDTQYF. The CDR3 nucleotides read TGTGCCAGCAGTCAGGATGCGGGAGATACGCAGTATTTT.

V and J are TRBV28 and TRBJ1-5; 8 bases agree with TRBD1. The CDR3 is 14 amino acids. V dropped 6 bases and J dropped 1; count of bases not matched to a gene: 2. Germline V lookup: CDR1 MDHEN, CDR2 SYDVKM. CDR3 loop: CASSHRGSNQPQHF. The CDR3 DNA sequence: TGTGCCAGCAGCCACAGGGGGAGCAATCAGCCCCAGCATTTT.

The rearrangement uses TRBV18 and TRBJ2-5; tentative D call: TRBD1 (6 bases). Germline CDR1 and CDR2: KGHSH and LQKENI. CDR3 length: 12 residues. Trimming left V 6 bases short and J 5 bases short, with 10 bases between. CDR3 sequence: CASSQDSETQYF. CDR3 coding DNA: TGTGCCAGCTCGCAGGACAGCGAGACCCAGTACTTC.

The V and J genes are TRBV4-1 and TRBJ1-5; weak D call: TRBD1 (5 bases). The CDR3 is 16 residues long. Germline CDR1 MGHRA, CDR2 YSYEKL. Trimming took 1 base from V and 0 from J, leaving 10 bases between them. The CDR3 region has the DNA TGCGCCAGCAGCCAAGGAATAGGGGATAGCAATCAGCCCCAGCATTTT. This encodes CASSQGIGDSNQPQHF.

This clone appeared many times. This sequence joins TRBV14 and TRBJ2-5, with TRBD2 identical over 7 bases. The CDR3 extends over 17 amino acids. The V segment lost 0 bases and the J segment 5 bases; nucleotides outside the gene matches: 12. Germline V gene data show CDR1 as SGHDN and CDR2 as FVKESK. The CDR3 region has the DNA TGTGCCAGCAGCCAAGAGGCCGGCGGGAGTTGGAGGGAGACCCAGTACTTC. This translates into CASSQEAGGSWRETQYF.

The chain links TRBV28 to TRBJ1-5; 8 bases are a match to TRBD1. Germline CDR1 reads MDHEN; CDR2 reads SYDVKM. V shed 2 bases, J shed 3 bases, and the junction held 6 bases outside the gene matches. CDR3 length equals 16 residues. CDR3 amino acids: CASSLQGAPPNQPQHF. As DNA, the CDR3 is TGTGCCAGCAGTTTACAGGGGGCGCCCCCCAATCAGCCCCAGCATTTT.

On this clone: The junction departs from the called germline gene at one end, perhaps through a read error. CDR3: CASSLAPGLQETQYF. CDR3 in DNA: TGTGCTAGCAGCTTAGCACCGGGACTCCAAGAGACCCAGTACTTC. The chain carries TRBV7-7 and TRBJ2-5; possible D gene TRBD2, 6 bases. The CDR3 contains 15 residues. Germline values: CDR1 SSHAT, CDR2 FNYEAQ (reference sequence).

This rearrangement joins TRBV28 to TRBJ1-1; no definite D call. The CDR3 is 13 residues long. Germline lookup yields CDR1 MDHEN and CDR2 SYDVKM. The germline V and J ends were trimmed by 4 bases and 0 bases, with 6 bases remaining between them. For the CDR3, the DNA is TGTGCCAGCAGTTCCGGGGTGAACACTGAAGCTTTCTTT. Amino acid sequence: CASSSGVNTEAFF.

This clone was counted a single time. V usage is TRBV10-3 and J usage is TRBJ2-7; D is uncertain. Germline lookup yields CDR1 ENHRY and CDR2 SYGVKD. The CDR3 totals 13 residues. V dropped 3 bases and J dropped 2 bases, with 8 bases sitting between them. CDR3 region: CAISDGLPYEQYF. In nucleotides, the CDR3 is TGTGCCATCAGTGACGGGTTGCCCTACGAGCAGTACTTC.

V is TRBV7-2 and J is TRBJ1-2, with a possible D match to TRBD1 (6 bases). The V and J ends lost 5 bases and 7 bases respectively, with 17 bases between them. The CDR3 is 14 residues long. The germline V gene encodes CDR1 SGHTA and CDR2 FQGNSA. CDR3 coding DNA: TGTGCCAGCAGCCCCTTGCTTGGGGGCGGTGGCTACACCTTC. It yields the protein CASSPLLGGGGYTF.

The chain links TRBV19 to TRBJ1-4; no reliable D call. V shed 6 bases and J shed 3 bases, with 11 bases lying between them. This CDR3 comprises 14 residues. Germline V gene sequence: CDR1 LNHDA, CDR2 SQIVND (reference sequence). CDR3 in amino acids: CASRPERANEKLFF. CDR3 DNA sequence: TGTGCCAGTAGGCCCGAGAGGGCTAATGAAAAACTGTTTTTT.

The chain employs TRBV7-9 and TRBJ2-5; 14 nucleotides align to TRBD2. Germline trimming cut 5 bases from V and 7 bases from J; bases unmatched to any gene: 6. Germline loops: CDR1 SEHNR, CDR2 FQNEAQ (reference sequence). This CDR3 is built from 15 residues. CDR3 coding DNA: TGTGCCAGCAGCCCGAGGACTAGCGGGAGGTTGACCCAGTACTTC. The encoded protein is CASSPRTSGRLTQYF.

The V gene is TRBV29-1, the J gene TRBJ2-5; TRBD1 aligns across 9 bases. V shed 6 bases and J 4 bases; nucleotides not matched to a gene: 3. The CDR3 extends over 12 amino acids. CDR1 is SQVTM, CDR2 ANQGSEA, per germline. The DNA for the CDR3 is TGCAGCGTGGGGACAGGGCGAGAGACCCAGTACTTC. It yields the protein CSVGTGRETQYF.

The chain employs TRBV30 and TRBJ2-2; weak D call: TRBD1 (5 bases). Per the germline V gene, CDR1 is GTSNPN and CDR2 is SVGIG (reference sequence). V was clipped by 4 bases and J by 3 bases, with 12 bases between them. The CDR3 totals 14 residues. The CDR3 coding sequence is TGTGCCTGGAAGCAGGGTTATCACACCGGGGAGCTGTTTTTT. Protein sequence: CAWKQGYHTGELFF.

The chain is built from TRBV7-8 and TRBJ2-1; TRBD2 matches 11 bases. With 0 bases clipped from V and 7 bases from J, the junction kept 5 bases outside the gene matches. Germline loops: CDR1 SGHVS, CDR2 FQNEAQ. The CDR3 spans 16 residues. The CDR3 region is CASSLARSSGGNEQFF. As DNA, the CDR3 is TGTGCCAGCAGCTTAGCGAGGTCTAGCGGGGGGAATGAGCAGTTCTTC. Supplemented by reference TRBV7-8 and TRBJ2-1, the full variable domain reads GAGVSQSPRYKVAKRGQDVALRCDPISGHVSLFWYQQALGQGPEFLTYFQNEAQLDKSGLPSDRFFAERPEGSVSTLKIQRTQQEDSAVYLCASSLARSSGGNEQFFGPGTRLTVL.

The chain uses TRBV5-1 and TRBJ2-7; weak D call: TRBD2 (5 bases). The germline V gene has CDR1 SGHRS and CDR2 YFSETQ. V dropped 5 bases and J dropped 5 bases, with 11 bases sitting between them. The CDR3 totals 12 residues. The CDR3 bases are TGCGCCAGCAGGGAAGAGGGCCACGAGCAGTACTTC. It specifies CASREEGHEQYF.

This clone was counted between two and nine times. Here the CDR3 reads CASSLAGSGRSYEQYF. As DNA, the CDR3 is TGTGCCAGCAGCTTAGCTGGTAGCGGGAGGTCCTACGAGCAGTACTTC. The chain has TRBV7-2 and TRBJ2-7; the match to TRBD2 covers 10 bases. CDR3 length equals 16 residues. Trimming took 0 bases from V and 1 from J; bases not matched to a gene: 3. In germline, CDR1 is SGHTA, CDR2 FQGNSA.

The rearrangement uses TRBV19 and TRBJ1-1; 8 bases map to TRBD1. This CDR3 comprises 17 residues. Germline CDR1 reads LNHDA; CDR2 reads SQIVND (reference sequence). Trimming took 2 bases from V and 6 from J; bases not matched to a gene: 14. As DNA, the CDR3 is TGTGCCAGTAGTATACCGCTCCTTGGACAGGGACTATCTGAAGCTTTCTTT. Its translation: CASSIPLLGQGLSEAFF.

The rearrangement links TRBV19 to TRBJ2-1; D perhaps matches TRBD2 (6 bases). The V gene lost 3 bases and the J gene lost 8 bases, with 8 bases spanning the gap. The CDR3 runs to 12 residues. In germline, CDR1 is LNHDA, CDR2 SQIVND (reference sequence). The CDR3 sequence is CASSMTSYEQFF. CDR3 coding DNA: TGTGCCAGTAGTATGACTAGTTATGAGCAGTTCTTC.

The V and J genes are TRBV9 and TRBJ2-1; 8 bases fit TRBD1. CDR1 is SGDLS and CDR2 is YYNGEE in the germline V gene. With 4 bases clipped from V and 7 bases from J, the junction kept 10 bases outside the gene matches. CDR3 length: 15 residues. CDR3 bases: TGTGCCAGCAGCATCAGGGGGCTTCAGGGGAATGAGCAGTTCTTC. Residues: CASSIRGLQGNEQFF. The whole variable domain, filled in from reference TRBV9 and TRBJ2-1, reads DSGVTQTPKHLITATGQRVTLRCSPRSGDLSVYWYQQSLDQGLQFLIQYYNGEERAKGNILERFSAQQFPDLHSELNLSSLELGDSALYFCASSIRGLQGNEQFFGPGTRLTVL.

This clone was seen a single time. V usage is TRBV4-2 and J usage is TRBJ2-3; 12 bases match TRBD2. The CDR3 is 17 amino acids. V was pared by 4 bases and J by 2 bases, with 7 bases of the junction left unmatched. The germline V gene has CDR1 LGHNA and CDR2 YNFKEQ. CDR3 in amino acids: CASSPTGLAGYTDTQYF. The CDR3 bases are TGTGCCAGCAGCCCCACCGGACTAGCGGGATACACAGATACGCAGTATTTT.

J is TRBJ2-1 and V is TRBV19, with TRBD2 matching 11 bases. J gave up 10 bases and V 2 bases, and 4 bases lay outside the gene matches. The V gene's germline CDR1 is LNHDA and CDR2 SQIVND (reference sequence). There are 14 residues in the CDR3. CDR3 sequence reads: CASSIPGLAEEQFF. For the CDR3, the DNA is TGTGCCAGTAGTATACCGGGACTAGCGGAGGAGCAGTTCTTC.

The V call is TRBV9, the J call TRBJ2-1; TRBD2 aligns across 8 bases. Germline lookup yields CDR1 SGDLS and CDR2 YYNGEE. The CDR3 runs 13 residues. J was trimmed by 8 bases and V by 6 bases; bases with no gene match: 7. The CDR3 loop reads CASNTGGGDEQFF. As DNA, the CDR3 is TGTGCCAGCAACACCGGGGGGGGCGATGAGCAGTTCTTC.

The chain recombines TRBV9 with TRBJ1-2, with TRBD1 identical over 8 bases. Trimming at V came to 4 bases and at J to 0 bases, leaving 11 bases not matched to a gene. In germline, CDR1 is SGDLS, CDR2 YYNGEE. The CDR3 is made up of 17 amino acids. The CDR3 region is CASSLQSGGSANYGYTF. As DNA, the CDR3 is TGTGCCAGCAGCCTTCAATCAGGGGGCAGCGCTAACTATGGCTACACCTTC.

Only one count was recorded for this clone. The rearrangement links TRBV18 to TRBJ2-5; D may be TRBD1 (6 bases). V shed 2 bases and J shed 5 bases, with 12 bases lying between them. Per the germline V gene, CDR1 is KGHSH and CDR2 is LQKENI. This CDR3 has 14 residues. Here the CDR3 reads CASSPTQGWETQYF. Here the CDR3 DNA reads TGTGCCAGCTCACCAACACAGGGTTGGGAGACCCAGTACTTC. The full variable domain, completed using reference TRBV18 and TRBJ2-5, is NAGVMQNPRHLVRRRGQEARLRCSPMKGHSHVYWYRQLPEEGLKFMVYLQKENIIDESGMPKERFSAEFPKEGPSILRIQQVVRGDSAAYFCASSPTQGWETQYFGPGTRLLVL.

This clone was recorded only once. The gene calls are TRBV19 and TRBJ1-4; weak D call: TRBD1 (6 bases). The CDR3 length is 15 residues. Trimming took 3 bases from V and 8 from J, leaving 16 bases between them. Per the germline V gene, CDR1 is LNHDA and CDR2 is SQIVND (reference sequence). The CDR3 DNA follows: TGTGCCAGTAGTATCTTCCCCGGACAGCGCGAAAAACTGTTTTTT. Translating gives CASSIFPGQREKLFF.

The CDR3 DNA is TGTGCCAGCAGTCAAGGAGCAGGGATTATCGGCTACACCTTC. As protein: CASSQGAGIIGYTF. The V call is TRBV27, the J call TRBJ1-2; a weak D match, TRBD1 (5 bases). This CDR3 comprises 14 residues. V lost 5 bases to trimming and J lost 8 bases, with 18 bases between them. CDR1 and CDR2 (germline): MNHEY, SMNVEV (reference sequence).

The chain uses TRBV2 and TRBJ2-1; 11 bases are a match to TRBD2. Trimming at V came to 0 bases and at J to 10 bases, leaving 8 bases not matched to a gene. Germline values: CDR1 SNHLY, CDR2 FYNNEI. This CDR3 contains 16 residues. CDR3 nucleotide sequence: TGTGCCAGCAGTGAAGCGGTTACTAGCGGGAGATTGGAGCAGTTCTTC. Encoded protein: CASSEAVTSGRLEQFF.

The CDR3 DNA is TGTGCCAGCAGCCAAGAGCGGAGGGGGCCTCGCGAGCAGTTCTTC. It translates to CASSQERRGPREQFF. The rearrangement joins TRBV3-1 (or the pseudogene TRBV3-2) to TRBJ2-1, with a weak D call TRBD1 (7 bases). This CDR3 has 15 amino acids. From germline, CDR1 is LGHDT and CDR2 YNNKEL (reference sequence). Trimming left V 0 bases short and J 10 bases short, with 16 bases between.

As DNA, the CDR3 is TGTGCCAGCAGCTGGACTAGCGAGGGTGAGCAGTTCTTC. Encoded protein: CASSWTSEGEQFF. This chain uses TRBV7-2 with TRBJ2-1; 9 bases match TRBD2. Germline CDR1 SGHTA, CDR2 FQGNSA. The CDR3 has 13 amino acids. After removal of 4 bases from V and 9 bases from J, the junction contained 4 bases not matched to a gene.